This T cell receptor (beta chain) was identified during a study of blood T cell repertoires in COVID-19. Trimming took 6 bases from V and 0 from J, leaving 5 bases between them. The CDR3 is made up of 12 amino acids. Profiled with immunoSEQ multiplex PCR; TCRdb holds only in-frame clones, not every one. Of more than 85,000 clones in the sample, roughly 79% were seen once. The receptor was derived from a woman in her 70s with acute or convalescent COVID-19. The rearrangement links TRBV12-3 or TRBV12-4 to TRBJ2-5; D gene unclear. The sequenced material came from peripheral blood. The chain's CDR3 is CASRQNQETQYF. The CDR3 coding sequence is TGTGCCAGCAGACAAAACCAAGAGACCCAGTACTTC.